The entry that follows covers one T cell receptor (beta chain) sequence. Trimming pared 3 bases from V and 8 bases from J, leaving 11 bases between. The CDR3 runs 12 residues. Germline values: CDR1 SGHTS, CDR2 YDEGEE. This entry comes from a study of T cell changes during pregnancy in multiple sclerosis. Here immunoSEQ multiplex PCR was the method, and the copy in TCRdb shows in-frame clones only, minus some. The data hold around 57,000 clones, with approximately 92% observed a single time. The J gene is TRBJ1-1, the V gene TRBV5-8; a possible D gene is TRBD1 (5 bases). This sequence was found in a female donor with multiple sclerosis, enrolled in a pregnancy study. The source was CD4+ T cells from peripheral blood mononuclear cells, collected in the third trimester of pregnancy. The CDR3 region has the DNA TGTGCCAGCAGCTACTACTACAGGGAAGCTTTCTTT. Residues: CASSYYYREAFF.